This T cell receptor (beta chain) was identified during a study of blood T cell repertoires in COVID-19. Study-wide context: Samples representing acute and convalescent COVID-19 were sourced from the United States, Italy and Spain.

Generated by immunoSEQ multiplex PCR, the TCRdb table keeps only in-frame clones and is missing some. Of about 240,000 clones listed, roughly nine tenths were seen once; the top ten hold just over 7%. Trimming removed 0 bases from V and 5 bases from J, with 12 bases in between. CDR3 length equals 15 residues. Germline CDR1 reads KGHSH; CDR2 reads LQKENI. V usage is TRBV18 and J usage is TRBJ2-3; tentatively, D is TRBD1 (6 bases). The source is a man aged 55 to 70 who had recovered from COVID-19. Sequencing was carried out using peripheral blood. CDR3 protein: CASSPPRGERDTQYF. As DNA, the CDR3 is TGTGCCAGCTCACCACCCAGGGGAGAAAGAGATACGCAGTATTTT. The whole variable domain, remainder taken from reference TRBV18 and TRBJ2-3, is NAGVMQNPRHLVRRRGQEARLRCSPMKGHSHVYWYRQLPEEGLKFMVYLQKENIIDESGMPKERFSAEFPKEGPSILRIQQVVRGDSAAYFCASSPPRGERDTQYFGPGTRLTVL.